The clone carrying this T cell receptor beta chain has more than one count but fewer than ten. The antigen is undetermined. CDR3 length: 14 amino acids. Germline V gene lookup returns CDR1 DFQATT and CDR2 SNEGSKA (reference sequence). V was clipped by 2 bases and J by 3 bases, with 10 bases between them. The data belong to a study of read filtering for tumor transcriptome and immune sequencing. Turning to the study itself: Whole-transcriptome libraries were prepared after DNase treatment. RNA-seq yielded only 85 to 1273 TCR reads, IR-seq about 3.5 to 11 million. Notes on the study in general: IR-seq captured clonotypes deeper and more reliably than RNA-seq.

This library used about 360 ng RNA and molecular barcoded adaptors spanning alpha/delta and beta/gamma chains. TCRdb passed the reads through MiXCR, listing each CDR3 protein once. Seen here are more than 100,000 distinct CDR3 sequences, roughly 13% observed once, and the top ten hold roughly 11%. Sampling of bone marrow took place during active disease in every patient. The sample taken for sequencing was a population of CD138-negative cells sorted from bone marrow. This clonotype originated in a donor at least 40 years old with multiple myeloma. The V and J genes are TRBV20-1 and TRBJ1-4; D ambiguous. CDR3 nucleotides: TGCAGTGCTAGATACCCCACCGCTAATGAAAAACTGTTTTTT. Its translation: CSARYPTANEKLFF.